The clone carrying this T cell receptor beta chain occurred a few times. The CDR3 has 16 amino acids. The V end lost 6 bases, the J end lost 1 base, and 18 bases lay between the germline ends. This record comes from a study of blood T cells in healthy people across ages. Using a J-beta primer mix together with a sample-barcoded 5' primer, a second PCR was run for about 7 to 12 cycles. MiXCR was run by TCRdb on the 5' RACE reads, yielding one entry per CDR3 protein. This sample has some 640,000 distinct CDR3 sequences; more than 40% occur once, and the top ten carry roughly 34%. This chain connects TRBV12-3 or TRBV12-4 to TRBJ1-2, with D possibly being TRBD1 (5 bases). The clonotype was recovered from a woman aged 55-75 years in good health. Sequencing was done on a sample of blood. In nucleotides, the CDR3 is TGTGCCAGCAGCTACGTTCCCGGGACTGGTAACTATGGCTACACCTTC. Its translation: CASSYVPGTGNYGYTF.